Sequencing of this T cell receptor (beta chain) was carried out in a study of blood T cell repertoires in COVID-19. Turning to the study itself: The United States, Italy and Spain provided the acute and convalescent COVID-19 samples. Sample material is recorded as cDNA or gDNA derived from T cells, B-cell-depleted T cells, or PBMCs.

In the authors' methods: Amplified reference gene primers provided the basis for estimating nucleated cell counts. Data came from immunoSEQ multiplex PCR; TCRdb stores just in-frame clones and leaves some out. The DNA gave D and trimming, while V, J and clone size come from that table. The data contain roughly 120,000 clones, about 85% of them seen just once; the ten biggest clones take up about 13%. Deletions cut 5 bases from V and 4 bases from J, with 19 bases between. CDR1 KGHDR and CDR2 SFDVKD come from the germline V gene. This CDR3 is built from 16 residues. Sequenced material: peripheral blood. This receptor was taken from a human donor in a cohort sampled during active COVID-19. The gene calls are TRBV24-1 and TRBJ2-5; D is possibly TRBD2 (6 bases). In DNA, the CDR3 is TGTGCCACCAGTGTCTCCGCGGGAACCCTCCCAGAGACCCAGTACTTC. As protein: CATSVSAGTLPETQYF.